The clone carrying this T cell receptor beta chain was observed at least ten times. The target antigen is unknown. The read ends 3 residues early relative to the CDR3; the germline J gene fills the gap. The ends lost 6 bases at V and 5 bases at J; junction bases unmatched: 6. Germline assignment: CDR1 KGHSH and CDR2 LQKENI. The length of the CDR3 is 15 residues. This specimen belongs to a study of T cell clonality in common variable immunodeficiency. Some clones are missing from TCRdb's copy, which holds only in-frame ones; the method was immunoSEQ multiplex PCR. This set yields under 35,000 clones and no singletons; the top ten hold about 4%. Broader study findings: Compared with healthy controls, CVID subjects showed increased TCRbeta clonality, mostly in about a third.

Patients and controls were mostly of Caucasian heritage. Heparinized whole blood, 5 to 8 ml, came from each donor. The TCR originated in a person aged 18-70 years in good health. Sequenced input: peripheral blood mononuclear cells. The chain joins TRBV18 to TRBJ2-7, with TRBD2 identical over 14 bases. The sequenced part of the CDR3 DNA is TGTGCCAGCTCCTCGACTAGCGGGAGGGCCAACGAG. This translates into CASSSTSGRANE. The entire CDR3 sequence reads CASSSTSGRANEQYF.